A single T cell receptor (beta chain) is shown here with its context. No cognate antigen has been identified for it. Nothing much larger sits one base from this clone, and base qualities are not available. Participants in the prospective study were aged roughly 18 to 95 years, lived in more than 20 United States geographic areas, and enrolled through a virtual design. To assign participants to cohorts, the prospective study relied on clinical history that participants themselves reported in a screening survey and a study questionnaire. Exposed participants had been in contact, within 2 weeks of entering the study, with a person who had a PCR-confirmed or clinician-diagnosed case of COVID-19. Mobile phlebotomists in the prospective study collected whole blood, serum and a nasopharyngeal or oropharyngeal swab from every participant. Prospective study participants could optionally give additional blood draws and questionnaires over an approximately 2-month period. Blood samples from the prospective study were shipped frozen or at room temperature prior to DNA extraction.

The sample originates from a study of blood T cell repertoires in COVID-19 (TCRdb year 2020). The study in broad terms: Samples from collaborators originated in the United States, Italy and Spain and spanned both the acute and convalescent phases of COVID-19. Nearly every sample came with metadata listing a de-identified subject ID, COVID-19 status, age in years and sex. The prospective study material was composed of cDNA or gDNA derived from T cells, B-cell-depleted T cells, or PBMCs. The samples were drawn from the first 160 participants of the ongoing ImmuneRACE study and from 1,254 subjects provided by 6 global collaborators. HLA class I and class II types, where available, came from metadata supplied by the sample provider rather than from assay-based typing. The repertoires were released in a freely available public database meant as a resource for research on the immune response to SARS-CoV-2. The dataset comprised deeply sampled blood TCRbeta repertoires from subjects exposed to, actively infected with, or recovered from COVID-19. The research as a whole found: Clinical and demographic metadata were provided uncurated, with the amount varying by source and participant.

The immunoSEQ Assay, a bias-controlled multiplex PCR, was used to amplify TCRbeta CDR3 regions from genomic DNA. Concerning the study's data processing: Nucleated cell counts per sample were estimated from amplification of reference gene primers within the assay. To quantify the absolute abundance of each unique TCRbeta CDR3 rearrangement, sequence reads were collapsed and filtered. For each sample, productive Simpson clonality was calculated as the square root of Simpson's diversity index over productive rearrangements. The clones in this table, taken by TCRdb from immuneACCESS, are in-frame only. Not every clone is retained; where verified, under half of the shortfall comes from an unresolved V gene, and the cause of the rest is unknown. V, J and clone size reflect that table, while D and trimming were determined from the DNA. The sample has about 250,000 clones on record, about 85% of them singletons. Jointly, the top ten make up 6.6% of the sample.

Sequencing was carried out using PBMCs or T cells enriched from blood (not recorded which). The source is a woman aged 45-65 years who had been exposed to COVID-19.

The CDR3 here reads CASSNPAGGTDTQYF. The nucleotide sequence is TGTGCCAGCAGCAACCCGGCGGGGGGCACAGATACGCAGTATTTT. The chain couples TRBV6-2 or TRBV6-3 to TRBJ2-3, and TRBD2 aligns with 7 junction nucleotides. Inclusive of the bounding cysteine and phenylalanine, the CDR3 is 15 residues long. The only DNA kept is the CDR3, 45 bases in frame from the first base. Trimming removed 6 bases from V and 1 base from J; the gene matches leave 7 bases unexplained. The germline V gene sets CDR1 to MNHEY and CDR2 to SVGEGT.